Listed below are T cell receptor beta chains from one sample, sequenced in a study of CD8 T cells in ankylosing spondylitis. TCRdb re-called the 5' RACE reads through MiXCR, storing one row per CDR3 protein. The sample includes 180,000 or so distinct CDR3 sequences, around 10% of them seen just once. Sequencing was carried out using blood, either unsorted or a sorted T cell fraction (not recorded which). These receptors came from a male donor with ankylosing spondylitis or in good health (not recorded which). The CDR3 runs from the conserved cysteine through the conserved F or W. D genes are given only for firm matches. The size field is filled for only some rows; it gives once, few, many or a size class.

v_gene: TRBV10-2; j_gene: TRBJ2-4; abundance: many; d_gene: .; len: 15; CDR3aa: CASSEPSMGANIQYF; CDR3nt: TGCGCCAGCAGTGAGCCGTCTATGGGTGCAAACATTCAGTACTTC
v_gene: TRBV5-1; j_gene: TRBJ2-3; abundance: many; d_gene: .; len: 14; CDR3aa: CASSLGQQSDTQYF; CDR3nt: TGCGCCAGCAGCTTGGGACAACAATCAGATACGCAGTATTTT
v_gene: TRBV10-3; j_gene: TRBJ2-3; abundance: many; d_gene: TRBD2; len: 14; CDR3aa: CAMRTSGYTDTQYF; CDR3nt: TGTGCCATGCGGACTAGCGGATACACAGATACGCAGTATTTT
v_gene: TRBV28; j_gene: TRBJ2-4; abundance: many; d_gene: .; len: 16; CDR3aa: CASSPLGARAKNIQYF; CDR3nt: TGTGCCAGCAGCCCGCTCGGGGCGAGGGCCAAAAACATTCAGTACTTC
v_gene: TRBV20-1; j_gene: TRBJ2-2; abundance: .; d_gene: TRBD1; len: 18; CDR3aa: CSASPYRGQGLNTGELFF; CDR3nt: TGCAGTGCTAGTCCCTATAGGGGACAGGGCTTGAACACCGGGGAGCTGTTTTTT
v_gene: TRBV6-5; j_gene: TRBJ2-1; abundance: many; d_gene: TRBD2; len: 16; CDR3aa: CASSYSASGGVNEQFF; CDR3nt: TGTGCCAGCAGTTACTCCGCTAGCGGGGGGGTCAATGAGCAGTTCTTC
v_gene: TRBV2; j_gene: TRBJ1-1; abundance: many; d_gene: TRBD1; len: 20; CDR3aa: CASSEARDRDLLGPRPEAFF; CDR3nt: TGTGCCAGCAGTGAAGCACGGGACAGGGATTTGTTGGGTCCAAGGCCTGAAGCTTTCTTT
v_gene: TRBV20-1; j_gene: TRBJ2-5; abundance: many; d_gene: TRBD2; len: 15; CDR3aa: CSASIGRGIQETQYF; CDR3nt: TGCAGTGCTAGTATCGGGCGGGGGATACAAGAGACCCAGTACTTC
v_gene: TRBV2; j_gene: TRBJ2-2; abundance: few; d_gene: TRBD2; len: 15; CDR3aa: CASSEGTSDTGELFF; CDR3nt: TGTGCCAGCAGTGAGGGGACTAGCGACACCGGGGAGCTGTTTTTT
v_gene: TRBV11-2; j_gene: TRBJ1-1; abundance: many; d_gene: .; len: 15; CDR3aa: CASSNGALWNTEAFF; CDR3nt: TGTGCCAGCAGCAACGGAGCTCTCTGGAACACTGAAGCTTTCTTT
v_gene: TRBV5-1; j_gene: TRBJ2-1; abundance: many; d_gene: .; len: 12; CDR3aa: CASSLTGDEQFF; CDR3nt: TGCGCCAGCAGCTTAACGGGGGATGAGCAGTTCTTC
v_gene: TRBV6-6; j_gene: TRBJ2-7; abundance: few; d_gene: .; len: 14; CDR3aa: CASSYSKQANEQYF; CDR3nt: TGTGCCAGCAGTTACTCGAAACAGGCCAACGAGCAGTACTTC
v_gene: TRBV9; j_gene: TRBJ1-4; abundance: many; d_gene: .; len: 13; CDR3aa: CASSVQVNEKLFF; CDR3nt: TGTGCCAGCAGCGTACAGGTTAATGAAAAACTGTTTTTT
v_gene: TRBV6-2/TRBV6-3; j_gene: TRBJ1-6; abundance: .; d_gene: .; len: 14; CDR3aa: CASNFRGGNSPLHF; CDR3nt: TGTGCCAGCAACTTCAGGGGAGGGAATTCACCCCTCCACTTT
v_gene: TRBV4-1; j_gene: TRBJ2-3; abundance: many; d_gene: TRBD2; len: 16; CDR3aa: CASSLRLAGEVDTQYF; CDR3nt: TGCGCCAGCAGCCTCCGACTAGCGGGAGAAGTAGATACGCAGTATTTT
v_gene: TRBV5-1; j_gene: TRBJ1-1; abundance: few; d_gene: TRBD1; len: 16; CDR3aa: CASSSGTGVLDTEAFF; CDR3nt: TGCGCCAGCAGCTCCGGGACAGGGGTGTTGGACACTGAAGCTTTCTTT